Each of the 14 T cell receptor beta chains below was sequenced from the same sample in a study of T cells after yellow fever vaccination. Each CDR3 protein is one row after TCRdb ran MiXCR on the 5' RACE reads. This table holds 300,000 to 400,000 distinct CDR3 sequences, 8% to 10% found once. The sequencing used PBMCs, collected on the day of the first yellow fever vaccination. The receptors stem from a man younger than 35 who received the YFV17D yellow fever vaccine.

The chain joins TRBV7-2 to TRBJ2-7; 8 bases agree with TRBD1. Per the germline V gene, CDR1 is SGHTA and CDR2 is FQGNSA. The CDR3 spans 15 residues. Trimming removed 4 bases from V and 1 base from J; junction bases left unmatched: 6. The CDR3 loop reads CASSSQTGASYEQYF. In nucleotides, the CDR3 is TGTGCCAGCAGCTCTCAGACAGGGGCTTCCTACGAGCAGTACTTC.

This clonotype was detected a few times. V and J are TRBV11-1 and TRBJ2-3; 7 bases are a match to TRBD2. CDR1 is SGHAT and CDR2 is FQDESV in the germline V gene (reference sequence). The CDR3 is 18 amino acids. J lost 5 bases, V lost 1 base, and 15 bases had no gene match. CDR3 nucleotides: TGTGCCAGCAGCTTAGAGATCTACTCGGGGGGTTCGGGAGATACGCAGTATTTT. Encoded protein: CASSLEIYSGGSGDTQYF.

In its sample, this clonotype was seen a few times. J is TRBJ2-1 and V is TRBV7-2, with 9 bases matching TRBD2. CDR1 is SGHTA and CDR2 is FQGNSA in the germline V gene. The V and J ends lost 2 bases and 8 bases, in that order; junction bases with no gene match: 4. This CDR3 has 14 amino acids. CDR3 amino acids: CASSLKRGADEQFF. The DNA for the CDR3 is TGTGCCAGCAGCTTAAAGCGGGGGGCCGATGAGCAGTTCTTC.

The rearrangement uses TRBV7-2 and TRBJ2-2; either TRBD1 or TRBD2 may supply D (6 bases each). From germline, CDR1 is SGHTA and CDR2 FQGNSA. This CDR3 has 17 residues. V was trimmed by 5 bases and J by 1 base, leaving 17 bases between them. Here the CDR3 DNA reads TGTGCCAGCAGCCCAAGGTCGGGGGCCCGGAACACCGGGGAGCTGTTTTTT. This encodes CASSPRSGARNTGELFF.

This clonotype was observed a handful of times. The rearrangement joins TRBV5-1 to TRBJ2-1, with TRBD2 matching 11 bases. J lost 3 bases, V lost 5 bases, and 4 bases had no gene match. CDR3 length: 15 amino acids. In germline, CDR1 is SGHRS, CDR2 YFSETQ. In nucleotides, the CDR3 is TGCGCCAGCAGGCATAGCGGGGGGGACTACAATGAGCAGTTCTTC. Amino acids: CASRHSGGDYNEQFF.

The chain carries TRBV2 and TRBJ2-1; TRBD1 is a possible D gene (6 bases). There are 12 residues in the CDR3. Between the trimmed V and J ends, which lost 5 bases and 9 bases, there was a span of 11 bases. CDR1 SNHLY and CDR2 FYNNEI come from the germline V gene. The CDR3 spells CASSTTGIEQFF. The CDR3 DNA reads TGTGCCAGCAGTACAACAGGGATTGAGCAGTTCTTC. The full variable domain, in which reference TRBV2 and TRBJ2-1 provide the parts outside the CDR3, is EPEVTQTPSHQVTQMGQEVILRCVPISNHLYFYWYRQILGQKVEFLVSFYNNEISEKSEIFDDQFSVERPDGSNFTLKIRSTKLEDSAMYFCASSTTGIEQFFGPGTRLTVL.

A few counts support this clonotype. The CDR3 here is CASSAPGGFDEQFF. The CDR3 DNA reads TGTGCCAGCAGCGCCCCAGGGGGCTTCGATGAGCAGTTCTTC. The gene calls are TRBV9 and TRBJ2-1; TRBD1 aligns across 8 bases. From germline, CDR1 is SGDLS and CDR2 YYNGEE. V dropped 3 bases and J dropped 8; count of bases not matched to a gene: 7. The CDR3 loop spans 14 amino acids. Looking up the rest from reference TRBV9 and TRBJ2-1 gives the full variable domain: DSGVTQTPKHLITATGQRVTLRCSPRSGDLSVYWYQQSLDQGLQFLIQYYNGEERAKGNILERFSAQQFPDLHSELNLSSLELGDSALYFCASSAPGGFDEQFFGPGTRLTVL.

The chain is built from TRBV29-1 and TRBJ1-1, with a possible D match to TRBD1 (6 bases). The CDR3 sequence is 12 residues long. Germline-derived CDR1 and CDR2 are SQVTM and ANQGSEA. The germline V and J ends were trimmed by 7 bases and 4 bases, with 13 bases remaining between them. The CDR3 nucleotides are TGCAGCGCTCCGAGGGGGGGCACTGAAGCTTTCTTT. This translates into CSAPRGGTEAFF.

V is TRBV28 and J is TRBJ2-6; perhaps TRBD1 as D (6 bases). V was trimmed by 2 bases and J by 2 bases, leaving 10 bases between them. CDR1 is MDHEN, CDR2 SYDVKM, per germline. This CDR3 has 16 residues. CDR3 sequence: CASSLITGTGANVLTF. The CDR3 DNA reads as TGTGCCAGCAGTTTAATTACAGGGACTGGGGCCAACGTCCTGACTTTC.

With regard to this clonotype: This sequence may be a read error, since a much larger clone differs from it by one base. The V call is TRBV28, the J call TRBJ1-5; D ambiguous. Per the germline V gene, CDR1 is MDHEN and CDR2 is SYDVKM. This CDR3 contains 14 residues. Here the CDR3 reads CASRLFSGQQPQHF. The CDR3 region has the DNA TGTGCCAGCAGGTTATTTTCCGGCCAGCAGCCCCAGCATTTT.

This clonotype appeared a few times. Mismatch with germline at one junction end may stem from a read error. J is TRBJ1-2 and V is TRBV12-3 or TRBV12-4; D gene unclear. The CDR3 covers 13 residues. The CDR3 is CASSSPSSFAWAF. DNA for the CDR3: TGTGCCAGCAGTTCTCCCTCAAGTTTCGCCTGGGCCTTC.

The genes are TRBV27 and TRBJ2-7, with TRBD1 as a possible D gene (5 bases). The CDR3 length is 15 residues. Per the germline V gene, CDR1 is MNHEY and CDR2 is SMNVEV (reference sequence). Between the trimmed V and J ends, which lost 2 bases and 0 bases, there was a span of 11 bases. CDR3 sequence (DNA): TGTGCCAGCAGTTTAGCCTGGGGCAGCTCCTACGAGCAGTACTTC. Translation: CASSLAWGSSYEQYF.

The V call is TRBV7-7, the J call TRBJ2-5; TRBD1 might be the D (5 bases). Trimming removed 3 bases from V and 5 bases from J, with 16 bases in between. From germline, CDR1 is SSHAT and CDR2 FNYEAQ (reference sequence). This CDR3 comprises 15 residues. The CDR3 is CASSLSRVGSETQYF. Written as DNA, the CDR3 is TGTGCCAGCAGCTTGAGCAGGGTTGGGTCGGAGACCCAGTACTTC.

This clonotype was observed a few times. The chain recombines TRBV4-3 with TRBJ1-6; D call uncertain. V was cut by 4 bases and J by 10 bases, with 8 bases left in between. Germline lookup yields CDR1 LGHNA and CDR2 YSLEER. The CDR3 loop spans 12 amino acids. The CDR3, as DNA: TGCGCCAGCAGCCGAGCCGGGTCACCCCTCCACTTT. Encoded protein: CASSRAGSPLHF.